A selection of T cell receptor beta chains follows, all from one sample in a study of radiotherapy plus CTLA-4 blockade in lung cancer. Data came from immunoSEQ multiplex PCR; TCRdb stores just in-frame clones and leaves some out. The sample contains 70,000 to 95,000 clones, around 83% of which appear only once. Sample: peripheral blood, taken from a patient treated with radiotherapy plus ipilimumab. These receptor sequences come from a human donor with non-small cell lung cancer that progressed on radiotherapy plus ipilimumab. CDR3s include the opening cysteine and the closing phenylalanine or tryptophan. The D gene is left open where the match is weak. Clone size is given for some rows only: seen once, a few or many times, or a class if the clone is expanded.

TGTGCCAGCAGCCAAGAGGGACAGCCGCATCAGCCCCAGCATTTT,CASSQEGQPHQPQHF,TRBV4-2,TRBD1,few,TRBJ1-5
TGCGCCAGCAGCCAAGCCCAGGGGGCGGGAGGCTACACCTTC,CASSQAQGAGGYTF,TRBV4-1,TRBD1,few,TRBJ1-2
TGCAGTGCTCTCCGGGAGACCCAGTACTTC,CSALRETQYF,TRBV20-1,.,once,TRBJ2-5
TGTGCCAGCAGTTCGGGGGACGAGCAGTACTTC,CASSSGDEQYF,TRBV6-6,.,.,TRBJ2-7
TGTGCCACCAGCATGGGACTAGCGGGAGAATATAGCGAGCAGTACTTC,CATSMGLAGEYSEQYF,TRBV15,TRBD2,.,TRBJ2-7
TGTGCCAGTAGTATCCGAAGCCCGAACACCGGGGAGCTGTTTTTT,CASSIRSPNTGELFF,TRBV19,.,.,TRBJ2-2
TGTGCCTGGAGCGCCCGGGGGAGGGGGGGGACTGAAGCTTTCTTT,CAWSARGRGGTEAFF,TRBV30,.,.,TRBJ1-1
TGCGCCAGCAGCTTGGGGGGACTGGCAGGGGCCAACGTCCTGACTTTC,CASSLGGLAGANVLTF,TRBV5-1,.,.,TRBJ2-6
TGTGCCAGGCTAACAGGGTTCGGCACTGAAGCTTTCTTT,CARLTGFGTEAFF,TRBV2,.,.,TRBJ1-1
TGTGCCAGTAGTATCTCCAGGGGGATGAACTCAGCTTTCTTT,CASSISRGMNSAFF,TRBV19,TRBD1,.,TRBJ1-1
TGTGCCAGCAGTTCCCTTCGGAGGGTCGGAGAGACCCAGTACTTC,CASSSLRRVGETQYF,TRBV6-5,.,.,TRBJ2-5
TGTGCCAGCTCACCACCCGGACAGGGCCCCTACGAGCAGTACTTC,CASSPPGQGPYEQYF,TRBV18,TRBD1,.,TRBJ2-7
TGTGCCAGCAGCGTCAGGACAGGGGGCGCGGAAGAGCAGTACTTC,CASSVRTGGAEEQYF,TRBV9,TRBD1,few,TRBJ2-7
TGTGCCAGCAGCGAATTCTCTGGAAACACCATATATTTT,CASSEFSGNTIYF,TRBV19,.,.,TRBJ1-3
TGCAGCGTTGGAGCGGACGGAGGCCACGAGCAGTACTTC,CSVGADGGHEQYF,TRBV29-1,.,.,TRBJ2-7
TGCGCCAGCAGCTACTTAGCGGGGGAAGCGACCCAGTACTTC,CASSYLAGEATQYF,TRBV4-3,TRBD2,.,TRBJ2-5
TGTGCCAGCAGCCGAGACAGGGTTGACGAAAAACTGTTTTTT,CASSRDRVDEKLFF,TRBV5-4,TRBD1,.,TRBJ1-4
TGTGCCAGCAGCTTCATTATTACAGGGGATTTGGGCGAGCAGTACTTC,CASSFIITGDLGEQYF,TRBV5-6,TRBD1,once,TRBJ2-7
TGTGCCGAATATGGCTACACCTTC,CAEYGYTF,TRBV28,.,few,TRBJ1-2
TGTGCCAGCAGCACTACACATAACGGTGGCTACACCTTC,CASSTTHNGGYTF,TRBV7-2,.,few,TRBJ1-2
TGTGCCAGCAGCTTGGTCGGGACTTCTCCTTCTGGGGCCAACGTCCTGACTTTC,CASSLVGTSPSGANVLTF,TRBV5-6,.,.,TRBJ2-6
TGTGCCAGCAGCGCGACCCTGGACGGTGCTAGCGGGAGGGCGCCCTACGAGCAGTACTTC,CASSATLDGASGRAPYEQYF,TRBV9,TRBD2,.,TRBJ2-7
TGTGCCAGCAGCCCCAGGGCCGGGGACGAGCAGTACTTC,CASSPRAGDEQYF,TRBV7-6,.,.,TRBJ2-7
TGTGCCAGCAGCGTCGCCAGATGGGACACCGGGGAGCTGTTTTTT,CASSVARWDTGELFF,TRBV9,.,.,TRBJ2-2
TGTGCCAGCAGTTACTCGGGGACCAGGGGAAATAGTCAGTACTTC,CASSYSGTRGNSQYF,TRBV6-5,.,.,TRBJ2-7